Listed here are 17 T cell receptor beta chains from one sample, sequenced in a study of shared clonotypes between healthy human individuals. Using immunoSEQ multiplex PCR, the repertoire was profiled, and TCRdb retains in-frame clones only, with some absent. The profile covers millions of clones, with around nine tenths appearing a single time and more than 0.12% taken by the ten largest. Sequencing used naive CD4+ T cells sorted from blood. Subset reported: CD45RA+ positively selected. The receptors shown here come from a man younger than 30 in good health.

This sequence joins TRBV9 and TRBJ2-5; D is perhaps TRBD1 (5 bases). Germline CDR1 is SGDLS and CDR2 is YYNGEE. Trimming removed 3 bases from V and 5 bases from J, with 17 bases in between. The CDR3 totals 15 residues. CDR3 protein: CASSAQPTAVETQYF. The CDR3 DNA follows: TGTGCCAGCAGCGCGCAACCGACAGCTGTGGAGACCCAGTACTTC.

The chain recombines TRBV27 with TRBJ2-1, with a tentative D call TRBD1 (6 bases). CDR1 is MNHEY and CDR2 is SMNVEV in the germline V gene (reference sequence). This CDR3 comprises 12 residues. V shed 6 bases and J shed 7 bases, with 10 bases lying between them. The DNA for the CDR3 is TGTGCCAGCAGCACAGGGTCAAATGAGCAGTTCTTC. Encoded protein: CASSTGSNEQFF.

A single count supports this clone. At one end the junction does not follow the germline gene, possibly because of a read error. V gene TRBV7-7 combines with J gene TRBJ2-1; TRBD2 might be the D (5 bases). The V gene's germline CDR1 is SSHAT and CDR2 FNYEAQ (reference sequence). This CDR3 is built from 15 residues. The CDR3 loop is CASSLAHGSYNEQFF. For the CDR3, the DNA is TGTGCTAGCAGCTTAGCGCACGGGTCCTACAATGAGCAGTTCTTC.

The J gene is TRBJ1-1, the V gene TRBV28, with D uncertain. CDR1 is MDHEN, CDR2 SYDVKM, per germline. This CDR3 region has 16 residues. Trimming stripped 6 bases from V and 0 bases from J, with 17 bases between. The CDR3 DNA reads as TGTGCCAGCAGGGCTCAGGCAGCAGGCATGAACACTGAAGCTTTCTTT. Its translation is CASRAQAAGMNTEAFF. Using reference TRBV28 and TRBJ1-1 for the parts outside the CDR3, the full variable domain is DVKVTQSSRYLVKRTGEKVFLECVQDMDHENMFWYRQDPGLGLRLIYFSYDVKMKEKGDIPEGYSVSREKKERFSLILESASTNQTSMYLCASRAQAAGMNTEAFFGQGTRLTVV.

The rearrangement links TRBV30 to TRBJ2-5; 7 positions match TRBD2. Germline lookup yields CDR1 GTSNPN and CDR2 SVGIG (reference sequence). V was pared by 3 bases and J by 1 base, with 8 bases of the junction left unmatched. This CDR3 spans 15 amino acids. CDR3 sequence reads: CAWRIPSGRQETQYF. CDR3 DNA sequence: TGTGCCTGGAGGATCCCTAGCGGCCGCCAAGAGACCCAGTACTTC.

A note on this clone: Other DNA sequences within the sample encode an identical CDR3. J is TRBJ2-2 and V is TRBV6-1, with D perhaps matching TRBD1 (5 bases). Trimming shortened V by 2 bases and J by 3 bases, and 7 bases separated the two germline ends. Germline CDR1 is MNHNS and CDR2 is SASEGT. The CDR3 contains 14 residues. CDR3 coding DNA: TGTGCCAGCAGTGAAAGGGGATACACCGGGGAGCTGTTTTTT. This sequence encodes CASSERGYTGELFF.

The genes are TRBV6-1 and TRBJ2-7; 10 bases are a match to TRBD1. The CDR3 is 14 residues long. Unmatched junction bases numbered 7, after V lost 6 bases and J lost 5 bases. Germline V CDR1 and CDR2: MNHNS, SASEGT. The CDR3 DNA reads TGTGCCAGCAGCCCCGGGACAGGGGTTCACGAGCAGTACTTC. Translated, it gives CASSPGTGVHEQYF.

The rearrangement uses TRBV9 and TRBJ1-2, with TRBD1 matching 7 bases. Germline V CDR1 and CDR2: SGDLS, YYNGEE. V dropped 0 bases and J dropped 1; count of bases not matched to a gene: 12. The CDR3 has 18 amino acids. The chain's CDR3 is CASSVAKRDSSFNYGYTF. CDR3 DNA: TGTGCCAGCAGCGTAGCTAAGCGGGACAGCTCCTTTAACTATGGCTACACCTTC.

This rearrangement joins TRBV5-1 to TRBJ2-7, with 7 bases lining up with TRBD2. The junction had 3 bases not matched to a gene; V was cut back by 2 bases and J by 7 bases. CDR1 and CDR2 from the germline V gene are SGHRS and YFSETQ. This CDR3 comprises 12 residues. CDR3 DNA: TGCGCCAGCAGCTTCGGGGGGAGGGAGCAGTACTTC. This sequence encodes CASSFGGREQYF.

This chain uses TRBV11-2 with TRBJ2-1; possibly TRBD2 for D (6 bases). With 6 bases removed from V and 4 bases from J, the gap between germline ends came to 13 bases. This CDR3 contains 14 residues. The V gene's germline CDR1 is SGHAT and CDR2 FQNNGV. CDR3 bases: TGTGCCAGCAGGAGGGACTCCGAATACAATGAGCAGTTCTTC. Residues: CASRRDSEYNEQFF.

The genes are TRBV6-5 and TRBJ1-6; D may be TRBD1 (6 bases). Looked up from germline, CDR1 is MNHEY and CDR2 is SVGAGI. The CDR3 spans 14 residues. The V gene lost 6 bases and the J gene lost 8 bases, with 14 bases spanning the gap. The CDR3, as DNA: TGTGCCAGCAGCAGGGGAGCCGTGGATTCACCCCTCCACTTT. Protein: CASSRGAVDSPLHF.

CDR3 coding DNA: TGTGCCGCGGGGAGGGGGTCCACAGATACGCAGTATTTT. Encoded protein: CAAGRGSTDTQYF. The chain is built from TRBV6-6 and TRBJ2-3, with D tentatively TRBD2 (7 bases). Trimming took 11 bases from V and 2 from J, leaving 14 bases between them. Germline CDR1 MNHNY, CDR2 SVGAGI (reference sequence). The CDR3 length is 13 residues.

With regard to this clone: One end of the junction does not line up with germline, which may come from a read error. This same CDR3 is encoded by further DNA sequences in the sample. V usage is TRBV5-4 and J usage is TRBJ2-7; 7 nucleotides align to TRBD1. Germline assignment: CDR1 SGHNT and CDR2 YYREEE (reference sequence). CDR3 length: 18 amino acids. Written as DNA, the CDR3 is TGCGCCAGCAGCTTGGCCGGGACAGCAAGACCTCTCGCCTACGAGCAGTACTTC. It encodes CASSLAGTARPLAYEQYF.

The rearrangement uses TRBV5-1 and TRBJ2-7, with D unresolved. Germline V lookup: CDR1 SGHRS, CDR2 YFSETQ. CDR3 size: 14 residues. V lost 0 bases and J 2 bases, leaving 9 bases between the germline ends. CDR3 nucleotide sequence: TGCGCCAGCAGCTTGGACATGGGCACCTACGAGCAGTACTTC. Protein: CASSLDMGTYEQYF.

The chain links TRBV19 to TRBJ2-7; 8 positions match TRBD2. The ends lost 3 bases at V and 5 bases at J; junction bases unmatched: 9. Germline assignment: CDR1 LNHDA and CDR2 SQIVND (reference sequence). The length of the CDR3 is 15 residues. The CDR3 region is CASSIPGGKSNEQYF. As DNA, the CDR3 is TGTGCCAGTAGTATTCCGGGAGGGAAATCGAACGAGCAGTACTTC.

Note on this clone: Additional DNA sequences in this sample encode the identical CDR3. The chain uses TRBV4-1 and TRBJ1-4; no firm D call. V was shortened by 1 base and J by 8 bases, with 8 bases between the two germline ends. Germline values: CDR1 MGHRA, CDR2 YSYEKL. The CDR3 extends over 13 amino acids. The CDR3 sequence is CASSQVNGEKLFF. The CDR3 region has the DNA TGCGCCAGCAGCCAAGTAAACGGGGAAAAACTGTTTTTT.

The chain couples TRBV9 to TRBJ2-3; possible D gene TRBD2, 6 bases. The germline V gene encodes CDR1 SGDLS and CDR2 YYNGEE. This CDR3 has 13 residues. V was shortened by 0 bases and J by 7 bases, with 9 bases between the two germline ends. Here the CDR3 DNA reads TGTGCCAGCAGCGTAGATGGGGGGAATACGCAGTATTTT. It specifies CASSVDGGNTQYF. Full variable domain (outside the CDR3, taken from reference TRBV9 and TRBJ2-3): DSGVTQTPKHLITATGQRVTLRCSPRSGDLSVYWYQQSLDQGLQFLIQYYNGEERAKGNILERFSAQQFPDLHSELNLSSLELGDSALYFCASSVDGGNTQYFGPGTRLTVL.